This T cell receptor (beta chain) was observed in a study of control samples from healthy donors and cancer patients (dated by TCRdb to the early 2020s). This clone was observed a single time. No cognate antigen has been identified for it. Base-call qualities are not available, and no considerably larger clone is one nucleotide away. Libraries were constructed by the immunoSEQ multiplex PCR assay. The table comes from immuneACCESS by way of TCRdb, which keeps in-frame sequences with V and J called. Part of the clones is missing from these tables; in studies checked, under half for an unresolved V gene and the rest for unknown reasons. This sample comprises about 170,000 clones, 94% of them detected only once. The ten biggest clones cover 1.1% to 1.5% of the sample. The CDR3 sequence holds 12 residues, the cysteine and phenylalanine included. Only the CDR3 DNA stays, 36 bases, in frame from base 1. Trimming removed 1 base from V and 2 bases from J, leaving 1 base between the germline ends. Based on the germline V gene, the CDR1 and CDR2 sequences are KGHDR and SFDVKD.

The rearranged chain carries TRBV24-1 and TRBJ1-1, with the D gene call left open. The receptor was isolated from a woman between 18 and 30 years old in good health. Sequencing input: blood. The nucleotides are TGTGCCACCAGTGATTTTAACACTGAAGCTTTCTTT. Its product reads: CATSDFNTEAFF.